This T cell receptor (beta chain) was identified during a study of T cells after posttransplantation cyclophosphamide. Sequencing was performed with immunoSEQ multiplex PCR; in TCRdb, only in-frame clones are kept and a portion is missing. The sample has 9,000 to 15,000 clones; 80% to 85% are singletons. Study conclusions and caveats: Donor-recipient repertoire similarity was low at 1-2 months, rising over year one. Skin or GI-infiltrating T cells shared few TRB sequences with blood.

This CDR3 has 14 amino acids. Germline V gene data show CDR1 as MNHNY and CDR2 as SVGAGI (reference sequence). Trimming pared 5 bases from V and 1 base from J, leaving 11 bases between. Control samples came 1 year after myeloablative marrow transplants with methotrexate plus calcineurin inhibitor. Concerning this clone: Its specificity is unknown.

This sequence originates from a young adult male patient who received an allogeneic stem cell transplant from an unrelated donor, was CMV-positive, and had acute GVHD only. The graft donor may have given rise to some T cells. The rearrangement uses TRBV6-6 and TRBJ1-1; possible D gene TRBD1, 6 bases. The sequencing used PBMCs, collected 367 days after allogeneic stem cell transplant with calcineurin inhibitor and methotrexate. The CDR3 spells CASSIGQWNTEAFF. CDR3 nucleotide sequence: TGTGCCAGCAGTATCGGACAGTGGAACACTGAAGCTTTCTTT.